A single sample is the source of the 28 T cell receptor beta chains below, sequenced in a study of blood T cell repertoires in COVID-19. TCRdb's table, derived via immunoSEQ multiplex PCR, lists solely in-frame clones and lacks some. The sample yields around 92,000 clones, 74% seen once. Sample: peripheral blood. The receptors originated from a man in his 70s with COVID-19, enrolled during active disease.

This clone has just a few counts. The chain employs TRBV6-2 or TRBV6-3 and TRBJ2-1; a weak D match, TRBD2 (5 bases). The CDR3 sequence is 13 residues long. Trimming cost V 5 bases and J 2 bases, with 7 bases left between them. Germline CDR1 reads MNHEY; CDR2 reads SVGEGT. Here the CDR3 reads CASSPGTYNEQFF. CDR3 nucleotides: TGTGCCAGCAGTCCCGGGACCTACAATGAGCAGTTCTTC.

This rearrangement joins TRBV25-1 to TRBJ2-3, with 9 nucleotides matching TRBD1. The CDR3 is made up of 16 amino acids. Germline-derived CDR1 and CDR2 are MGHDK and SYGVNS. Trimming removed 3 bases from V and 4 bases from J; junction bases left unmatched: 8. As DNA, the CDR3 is TGTGCCAGCAGTGACTGGACAGGGGTTCATGCAGATACGCAGTATTTT. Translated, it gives CASSDWTGVHADTQYF.

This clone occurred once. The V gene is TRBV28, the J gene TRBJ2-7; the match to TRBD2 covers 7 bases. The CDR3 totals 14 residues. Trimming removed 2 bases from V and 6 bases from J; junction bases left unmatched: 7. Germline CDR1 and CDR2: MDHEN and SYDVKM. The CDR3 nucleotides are TGTGCCAGCAGTTTACCCCTAGAGCGGGGCGAGCAGTACTTC. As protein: CASSLPLERGEQYF.

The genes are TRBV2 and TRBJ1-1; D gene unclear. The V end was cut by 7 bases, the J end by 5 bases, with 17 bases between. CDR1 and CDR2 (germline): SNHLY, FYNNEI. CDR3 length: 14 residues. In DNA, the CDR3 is TGTGCCAGCACCCCAGCACTAAGGCTAACTGAAGCTTTCTTT. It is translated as CASTPALRLTEAFF. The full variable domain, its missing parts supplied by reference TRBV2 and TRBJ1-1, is EPEVTQTPSHQVTQMGQEVILRCVPISNHLYFYWYRQILGQKVEFLVSFYNNEISEKSEIFDDQFSVERPDGSNFTLKIRSTKLEDSAMYFCASTPALRLTEAFFGQGTRLTVV.

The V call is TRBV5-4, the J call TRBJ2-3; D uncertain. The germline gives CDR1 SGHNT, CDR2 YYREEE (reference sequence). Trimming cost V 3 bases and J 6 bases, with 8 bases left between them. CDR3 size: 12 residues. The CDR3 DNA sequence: TGTGCCAGCAGCTCCGTGTTGGATACGCAGTATTTT. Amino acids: CASSSVLDTQYF.

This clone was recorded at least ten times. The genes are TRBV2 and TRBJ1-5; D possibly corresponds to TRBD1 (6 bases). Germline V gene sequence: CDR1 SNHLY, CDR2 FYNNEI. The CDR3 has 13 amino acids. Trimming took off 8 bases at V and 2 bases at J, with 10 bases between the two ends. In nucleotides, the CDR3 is TGTGCCAGCCGGGGGGGCGGCAATCAGCCCCAGCATTTT. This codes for CASRGGGNQPQHF.

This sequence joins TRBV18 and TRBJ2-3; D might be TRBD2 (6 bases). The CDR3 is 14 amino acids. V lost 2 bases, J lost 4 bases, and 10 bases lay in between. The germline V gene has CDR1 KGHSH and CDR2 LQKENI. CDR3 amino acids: CASSPVGSPDTQYF. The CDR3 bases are TGTGCCAGCTCACCAGTCGGGAGTCCAGATACGCAGTATTTT.

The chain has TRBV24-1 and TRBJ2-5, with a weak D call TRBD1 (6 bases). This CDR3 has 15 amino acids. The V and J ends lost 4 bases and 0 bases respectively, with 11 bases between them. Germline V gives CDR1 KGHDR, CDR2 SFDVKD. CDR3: CATSDLQGYQETQYF. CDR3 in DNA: TGTGCCACCAGTGACCTACAGGGTTACCAAGAGACCCAGTACTTC.

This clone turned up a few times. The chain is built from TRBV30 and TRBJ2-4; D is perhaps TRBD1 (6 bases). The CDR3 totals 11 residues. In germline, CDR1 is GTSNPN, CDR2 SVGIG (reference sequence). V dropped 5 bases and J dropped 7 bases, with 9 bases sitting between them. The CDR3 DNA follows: TGTGCCTGGGGGACATCGAACATTCAGTACTTC. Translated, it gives CAWGTSNIQYF.

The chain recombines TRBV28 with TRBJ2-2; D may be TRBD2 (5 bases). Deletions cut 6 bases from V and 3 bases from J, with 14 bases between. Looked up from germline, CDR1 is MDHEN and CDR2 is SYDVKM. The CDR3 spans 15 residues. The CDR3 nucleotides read TGTGCCAGCAGGGAATGGAGCGGTTACACCGGGGAGCTGTTTTTT. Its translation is CASREWSGYTGELFF.

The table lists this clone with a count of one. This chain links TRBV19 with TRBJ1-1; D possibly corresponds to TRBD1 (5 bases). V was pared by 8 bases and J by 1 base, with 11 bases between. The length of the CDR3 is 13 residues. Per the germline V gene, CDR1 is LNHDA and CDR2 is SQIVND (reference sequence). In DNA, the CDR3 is TGTGCCAGTTCCTGGGGGGGGAACACTGAAGCTTTCTTT. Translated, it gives CASSWGGNTEAFF.

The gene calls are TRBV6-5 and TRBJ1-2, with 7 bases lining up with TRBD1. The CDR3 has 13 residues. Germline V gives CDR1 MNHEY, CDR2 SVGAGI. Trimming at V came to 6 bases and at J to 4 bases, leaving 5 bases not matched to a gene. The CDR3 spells CASSSTGVYGYTF. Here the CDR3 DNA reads TGTGCCAGCAGCTCCACAGGGGTCTATGGCTACACCTTC.

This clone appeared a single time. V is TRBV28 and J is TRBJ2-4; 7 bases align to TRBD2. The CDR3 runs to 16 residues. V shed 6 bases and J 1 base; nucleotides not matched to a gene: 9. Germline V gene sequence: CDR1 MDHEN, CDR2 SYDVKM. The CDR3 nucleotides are TGTGCCAGCAGCCTGGGGCGGGGGTCGGCCAAAAACATTCAGTACTTC. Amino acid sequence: CASSLGRGSAKNIQYF.

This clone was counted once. CDR3 DNA sequence: TGTGCCAGCAGCGCCTGGACAGCTAATCAGCCCCAGCATTTT. Translating gives CASSAWTANQPQHF. The rearrangement uses TRBV9 and TRBJ1-5, with D perhaps matching TRBD1 (6 bases). CDR3 length: 14 amino acids. V lost 3 bases to trimming and J lost 4 bases, with 11 bases between them. Germline loops: CDR1 SGDLS, CDR2 YYNGEE.

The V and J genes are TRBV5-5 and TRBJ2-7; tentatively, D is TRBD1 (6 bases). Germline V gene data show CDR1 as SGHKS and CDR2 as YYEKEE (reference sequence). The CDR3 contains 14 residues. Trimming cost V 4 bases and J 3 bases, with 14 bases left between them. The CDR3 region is CASSPAGTIYEQYF. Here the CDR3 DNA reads TGTGCCAGCAGCCCCGCCGGGACAATCTACGAGCAGTACTTC. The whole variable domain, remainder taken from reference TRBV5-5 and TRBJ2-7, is DAGVTQSPTHLIKTRGQQVTLRCSPISGHKSVSWYQQVLGQGPQFIFQYYEKEERGRGNFPDRFSARQFPNYSSELNVNALLLGDSALYLCASSPAGTIYEQYFGPGTRLTVT.

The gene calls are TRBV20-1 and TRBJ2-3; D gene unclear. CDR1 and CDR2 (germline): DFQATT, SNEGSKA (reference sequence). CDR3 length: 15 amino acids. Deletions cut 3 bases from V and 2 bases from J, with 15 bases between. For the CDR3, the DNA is TGCAGTGCTAGTAACCCCGGAGTCCTCACAGATACGCAGTATTTT. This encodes CSASNPGVLTDTQYF.

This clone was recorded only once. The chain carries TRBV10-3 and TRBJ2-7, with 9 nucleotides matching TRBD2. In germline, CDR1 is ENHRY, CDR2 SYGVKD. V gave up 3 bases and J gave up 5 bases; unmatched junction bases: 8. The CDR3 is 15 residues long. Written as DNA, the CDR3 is TGTGCCATCAGTGATCGCGGGGGACTAGCTCACGAGCAGTACTTC. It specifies CAISDRGGLAHEQYF.

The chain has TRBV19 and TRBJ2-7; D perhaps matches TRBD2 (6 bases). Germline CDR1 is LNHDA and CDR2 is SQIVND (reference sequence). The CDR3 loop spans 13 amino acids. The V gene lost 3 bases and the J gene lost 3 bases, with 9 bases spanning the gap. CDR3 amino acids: CASSIRRGYEQYF. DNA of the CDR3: TGTGCCAGTAGTATTCGGAGGGGCTACGAGCAGTACTTC. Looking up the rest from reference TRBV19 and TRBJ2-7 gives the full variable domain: DGGITQSPKYLFRKEGQNVTLSCEQNLNHDAMYWYRQDPGQGLRLIYYSQIVNDFQKGDIAEGYSVSREKKESFPLTVTSAQKNPTAFYLCASSIRRGYEQYFGPGTRLTVT.

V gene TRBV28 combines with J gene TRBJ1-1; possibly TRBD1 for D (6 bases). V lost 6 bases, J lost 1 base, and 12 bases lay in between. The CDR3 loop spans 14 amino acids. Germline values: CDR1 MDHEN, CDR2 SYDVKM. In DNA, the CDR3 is TGTGCCAGCAGAGAAACAGGGCCGAACACTGAAGCTTTCTTT. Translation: CASRETGPNTEAFF.

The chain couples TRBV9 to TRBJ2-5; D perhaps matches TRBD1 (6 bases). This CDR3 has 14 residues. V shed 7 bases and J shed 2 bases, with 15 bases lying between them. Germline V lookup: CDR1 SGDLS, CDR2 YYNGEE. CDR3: CASAVTGQQETQYF. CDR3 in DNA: TGTGCCAGCGCAGTGACAGGACAACAAGAGACCCAGTACTTC.

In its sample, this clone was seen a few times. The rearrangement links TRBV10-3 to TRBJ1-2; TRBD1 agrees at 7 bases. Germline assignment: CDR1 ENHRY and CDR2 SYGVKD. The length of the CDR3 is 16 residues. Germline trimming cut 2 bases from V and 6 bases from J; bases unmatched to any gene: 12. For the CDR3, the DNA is TGTGCCATCAGTGAGGGCGGGACAGCCTCCTACCATGGCTACACCTTC. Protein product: CAISEGGTASYHGYTF.

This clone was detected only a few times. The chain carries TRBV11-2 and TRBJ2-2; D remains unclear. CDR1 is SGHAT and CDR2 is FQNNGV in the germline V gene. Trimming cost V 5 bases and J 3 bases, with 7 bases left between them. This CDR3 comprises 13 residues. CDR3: CASSPQHTGELFF. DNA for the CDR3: TGTGCCAGCAGCCCACAGCACACCGGGGAGCTGTTTTTT. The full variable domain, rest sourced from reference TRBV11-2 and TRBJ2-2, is EAGVAQSPRYKIIEKRQSVAFWCNPISGHATLYWYQQILGQGPKLLIQFQNNGVVDDSQLPKDRFSAERLKGVDSTLKIQPAKLEDSAVYLCASSPQHTGELFFGEGSRLTVL.

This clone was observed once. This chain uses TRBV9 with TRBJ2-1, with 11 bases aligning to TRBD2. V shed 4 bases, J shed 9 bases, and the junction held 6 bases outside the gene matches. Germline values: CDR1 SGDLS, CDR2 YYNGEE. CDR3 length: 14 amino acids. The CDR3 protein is CASSTLAGVGEQFF. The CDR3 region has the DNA TGTGCCAGCAGCACACTAGCGGGAGTTGGTGAGCAGTTCTTC.

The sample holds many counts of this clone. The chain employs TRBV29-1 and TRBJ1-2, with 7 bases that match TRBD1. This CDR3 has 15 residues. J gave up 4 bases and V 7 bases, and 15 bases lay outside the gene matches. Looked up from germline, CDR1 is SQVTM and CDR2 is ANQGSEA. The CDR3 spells CSALLTGLGGYGYTF. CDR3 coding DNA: TGCAGCGCTCTCCTGACAGGGCTAGGAGGCTATGGCTACACCTTC.

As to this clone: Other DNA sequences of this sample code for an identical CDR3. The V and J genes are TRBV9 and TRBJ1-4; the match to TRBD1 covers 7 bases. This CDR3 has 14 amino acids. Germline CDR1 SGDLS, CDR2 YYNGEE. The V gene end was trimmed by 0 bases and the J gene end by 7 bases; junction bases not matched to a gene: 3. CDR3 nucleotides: TGTGCCAGCAGCGTAGGACAGGGAGGTGAAAAACTGTTTTTT. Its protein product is CASSVGQGGEKLFF.

The CDR3 DNA sequence: TGTGCCAGCAGTTTGCGAAGCGGGAGGGCCTACGAGCAGTACTTC. This encodes CASSLRSGRAYEQYF. The chain carries TRBV27 and TRBJ2-7, with 10 bases lining up with TRBD2. The CDR3 has 15 residues. Trimming cost V 3 bases and J 2 bases; bases outside gene matches: 4. Germline CDR1 and CDR2: MNHEY and SMNVEV (reference sequence).

CDR3 sequence reads: CASSYRRDRGTGELFF. CDR3 bases: TGTGCCAGCAGTTACCGCCGGGACAGGGGTACCGGGGAGCTGTTTTTT. This chain links TRBV6-5 with TRBJ2-2; 10 bases line up with TRBD1. Looked up from germline, CDR1 is MNHEY and CDR2 is SVGAGI. The CDR3 runs 16 residues. The junction had 5 bases not matched to a gene; V was cut back by 2 bases and J by 5 bases.

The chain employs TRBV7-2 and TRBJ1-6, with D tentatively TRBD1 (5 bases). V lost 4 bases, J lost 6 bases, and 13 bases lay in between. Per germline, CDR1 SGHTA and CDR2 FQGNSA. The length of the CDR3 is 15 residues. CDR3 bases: TGTGCCAGCAGCTCTCTCGCAGGGCTTAATTCACCCCTCCACTTT. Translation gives CASSSLAGLNSPLHF.